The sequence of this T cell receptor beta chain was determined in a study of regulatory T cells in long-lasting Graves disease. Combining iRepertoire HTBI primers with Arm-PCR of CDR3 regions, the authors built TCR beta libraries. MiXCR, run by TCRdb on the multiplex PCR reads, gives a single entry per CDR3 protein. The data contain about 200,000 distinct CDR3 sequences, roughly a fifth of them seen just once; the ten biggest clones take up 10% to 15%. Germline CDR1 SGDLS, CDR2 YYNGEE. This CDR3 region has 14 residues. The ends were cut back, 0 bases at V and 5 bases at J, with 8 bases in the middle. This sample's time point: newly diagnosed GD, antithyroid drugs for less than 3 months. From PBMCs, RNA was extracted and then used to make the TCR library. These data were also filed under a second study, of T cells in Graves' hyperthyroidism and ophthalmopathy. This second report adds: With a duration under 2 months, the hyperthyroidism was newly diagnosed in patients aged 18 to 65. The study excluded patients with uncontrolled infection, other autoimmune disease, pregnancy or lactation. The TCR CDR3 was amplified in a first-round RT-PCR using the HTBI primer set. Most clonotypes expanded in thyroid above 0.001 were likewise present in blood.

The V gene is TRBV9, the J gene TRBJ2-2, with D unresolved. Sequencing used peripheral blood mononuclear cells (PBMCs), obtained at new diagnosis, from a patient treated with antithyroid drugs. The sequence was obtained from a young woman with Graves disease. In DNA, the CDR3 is TGTGCCAGCAGCGTAGGGCCTATGACCGGGGAGCTGTTTTTT. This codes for CASSVGPMTGELFF.